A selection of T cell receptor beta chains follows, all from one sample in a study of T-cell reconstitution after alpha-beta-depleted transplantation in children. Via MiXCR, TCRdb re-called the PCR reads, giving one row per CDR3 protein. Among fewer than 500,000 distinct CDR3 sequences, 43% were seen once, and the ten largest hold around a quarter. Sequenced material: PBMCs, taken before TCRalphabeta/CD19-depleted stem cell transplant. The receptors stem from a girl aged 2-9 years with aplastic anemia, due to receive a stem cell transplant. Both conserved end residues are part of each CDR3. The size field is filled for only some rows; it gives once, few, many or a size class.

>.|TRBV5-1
CASRENVNEKLFF
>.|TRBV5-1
CASSPGPSNTDTQYF
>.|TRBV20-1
CSARVLGAVETQYF
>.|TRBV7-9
CASSQTGGFNEQYF
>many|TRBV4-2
CASSQLPNTEAFF
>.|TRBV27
CASSLGALAPQETQYF
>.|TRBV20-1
CSARKTSGGANEQFF
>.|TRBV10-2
CASSEGRSGEQFF
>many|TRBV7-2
CASSYTGTTERNEQFF
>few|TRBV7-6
CASSSPSAADPDGETQYF
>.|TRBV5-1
CASSLGGSLSGANVMTF
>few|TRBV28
CASSLRHNEQFF
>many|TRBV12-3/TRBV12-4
CASSFEGNKNIQYF
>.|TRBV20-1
CSAATGPLRDRPQHF
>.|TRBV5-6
CASGAGGDAYEQYF
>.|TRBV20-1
CSADRDMDEQYF
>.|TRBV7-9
CASSFRDTQETQYF
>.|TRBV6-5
CASQKRAGELFF
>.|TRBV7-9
CASSSTTTDTQYF
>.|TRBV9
CASSVGAGPYSPLHF
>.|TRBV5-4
CASSLRSGGAKETQYF
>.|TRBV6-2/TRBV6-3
CASSSGREVNEQYF
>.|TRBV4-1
CASSQGRVAGDHEQYF
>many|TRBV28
CASSPGLAGGPGETQYF
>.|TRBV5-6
CASSLKERITGGYTF
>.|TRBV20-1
CSARKSWMEAFF
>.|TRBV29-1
CSARQGGQETQYF
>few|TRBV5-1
CASSTDRGGNTEAFF
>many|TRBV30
CAWSTPGTGGLNEQFF
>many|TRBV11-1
CASSLSSRILHEQYF
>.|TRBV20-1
CSASGVVNEQFF